This section outlines one T cell receptor (beta chain) sequence together with its context. This sample stems from a study of control samples from healthy donors and cancer patients. The table came from immunoSEQ multiplex PCR; TCRdb's copy has only in-frame clones and leaves some out. The sample records some 34,000 clones, about 93% being singletons. This clonotype was obtained from a man aged 35-49 years with colorectal cancer. Sample: PBMCs.

The CDR3 spells CASSQDSVPLLIHYGYTF. The CDR3 DNA is TGCGCCAGCAGCCAAGACTCGGTTCCTTTGCTTATTCACTATGGCTACACCTTC. The chain recombines TRBV4-1 with TRBJ1-2; D is unclear. Germline CDR1 reads MGHRA; CDR2 reads YSYEKL. The CDR3 length is 18 residues. Between the trimmed V and J ends, which lost 0 bases and 3 bases, there was a span of 20 bases.